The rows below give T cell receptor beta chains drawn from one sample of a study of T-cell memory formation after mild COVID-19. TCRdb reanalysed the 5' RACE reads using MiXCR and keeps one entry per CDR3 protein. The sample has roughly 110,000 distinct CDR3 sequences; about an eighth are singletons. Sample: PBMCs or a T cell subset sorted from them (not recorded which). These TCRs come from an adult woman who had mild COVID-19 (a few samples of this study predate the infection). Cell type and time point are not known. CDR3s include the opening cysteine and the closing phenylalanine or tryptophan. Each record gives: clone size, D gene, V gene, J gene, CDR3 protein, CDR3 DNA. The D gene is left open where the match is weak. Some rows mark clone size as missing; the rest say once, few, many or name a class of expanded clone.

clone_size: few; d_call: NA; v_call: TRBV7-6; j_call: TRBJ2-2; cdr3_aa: CASRQGENTGELFF; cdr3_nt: TGTGCCAGCAGACAGGGCGAGAACACCGGGGAGCTGTTTTTT
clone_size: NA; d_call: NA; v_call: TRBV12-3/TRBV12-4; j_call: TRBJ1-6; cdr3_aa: CASSWDVTNSPLHF; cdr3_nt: TGTGCCAGCAGTTGGGACGTAACTAATTCACCCCTCCACTTT
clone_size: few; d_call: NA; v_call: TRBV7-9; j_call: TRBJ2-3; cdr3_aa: CASSFSSTDTQYF; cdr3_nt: TGTGCCAGCAGCTTTTCTAGCACAGATACGCAGTATTTT
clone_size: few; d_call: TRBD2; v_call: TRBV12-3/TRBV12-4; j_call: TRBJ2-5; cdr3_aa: CASSSLVLGTSLVGETQYF; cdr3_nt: TGTGCCAGCAGTTCTCTCGTTCTAGGGACTAGCCTCGTAGGAGAGACCCAGTACTTC
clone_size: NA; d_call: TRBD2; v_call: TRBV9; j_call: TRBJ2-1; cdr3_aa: CASSIPGLAGSEQFF; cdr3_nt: TGTGCCAGCAGCATACCGGGACTAGCGGGAAGTGAGCAGTTCTTC
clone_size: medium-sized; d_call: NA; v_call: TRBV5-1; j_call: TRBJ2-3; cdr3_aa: CASSFRQATDTQYF; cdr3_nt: TGCGCCAGCAGCTTTAGGCAGGCCACAGATACGCAGTATTTT
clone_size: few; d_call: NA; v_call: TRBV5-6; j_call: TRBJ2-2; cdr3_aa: CASYGIAEANTGELFF; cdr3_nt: TGTGCCAGCTACGGAATAGCGGAAGCGAACACCGGGGAGCTGTTTTTT
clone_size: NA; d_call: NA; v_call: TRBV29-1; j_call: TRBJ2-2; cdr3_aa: CSVLMGGTGELFFF; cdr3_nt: NA
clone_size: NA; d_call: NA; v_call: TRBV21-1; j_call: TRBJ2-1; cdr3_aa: CASSKVGTGTKGESSYNEQFF; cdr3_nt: NA
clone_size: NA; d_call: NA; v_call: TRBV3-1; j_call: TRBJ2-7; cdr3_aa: CASSQRAQAYEQYF; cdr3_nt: TGTGCCAGCAGCCAAAGAGCCCAAGCCTACGAGCAGTACTTC
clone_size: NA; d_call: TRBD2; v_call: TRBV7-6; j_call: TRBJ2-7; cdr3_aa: CASSFNGGAAEQYF; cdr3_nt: TGTGCCAGCAGCTTTAACGGGGGGGCCGCCGAGCAGTACTTC
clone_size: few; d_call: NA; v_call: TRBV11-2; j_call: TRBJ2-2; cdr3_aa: CASSLAGRWSGELFF; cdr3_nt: TGTGCCAGCAGCTTAGCGGGCAGGTGGTCCGGGGAGCTGTTTTTT
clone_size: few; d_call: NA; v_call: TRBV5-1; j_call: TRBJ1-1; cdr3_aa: CASSFRENTEAFF; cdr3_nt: TGCGCCAGCAGCTTTCGCGAAAACACTGAAGCTTTCTTT
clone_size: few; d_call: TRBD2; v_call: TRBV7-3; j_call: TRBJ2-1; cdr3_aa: CASSHLAGVLNEQFF; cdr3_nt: TGTGCCAGCAGCCATCTAGCGGGAGTGCTAAATGAGCAGTTCTTC
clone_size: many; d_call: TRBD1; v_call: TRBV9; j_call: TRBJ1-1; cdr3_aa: CASSGTGPNTEAFF; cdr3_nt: TGTGCCAGCAGCGGGACAGGACCGAACACTGAAGCTTTCTTT
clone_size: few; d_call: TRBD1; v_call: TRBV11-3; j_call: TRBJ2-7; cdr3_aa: CASSNAEQGSEKEPTYEQYF; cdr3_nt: TGTGCCAGCAGCAATGCCGAACAGGGGAGCGAAAAAGAACCGACCTACGAGCAGTACTTC
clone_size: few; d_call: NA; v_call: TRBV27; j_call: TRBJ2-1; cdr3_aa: CASSPPFLNEQFF; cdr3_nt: TGTGCCAGCAGTCCCCCCTTTTTAAATGAGCAGTTCTTC
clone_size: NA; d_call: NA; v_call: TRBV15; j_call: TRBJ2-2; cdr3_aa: CATSPPGSPFFTGELFF; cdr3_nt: TGTGCCACCAGCCCGCCGGGTTCCCCTTTTTTCACCGGGGAGCTGTTTTTT
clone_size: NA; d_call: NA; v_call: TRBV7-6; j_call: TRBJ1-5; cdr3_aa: CASSPDMGNQPQHF; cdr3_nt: TGTGCCAGCAGTCCAGATATGGGAAATCAGCCCCAGCATTTT
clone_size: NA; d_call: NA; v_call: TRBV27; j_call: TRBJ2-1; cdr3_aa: CASSSWGGGFDEQFF; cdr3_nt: TGTGCCAGCAGTTCATGGGGAGGTGGGTTCGATGAGCAGTTCTTC